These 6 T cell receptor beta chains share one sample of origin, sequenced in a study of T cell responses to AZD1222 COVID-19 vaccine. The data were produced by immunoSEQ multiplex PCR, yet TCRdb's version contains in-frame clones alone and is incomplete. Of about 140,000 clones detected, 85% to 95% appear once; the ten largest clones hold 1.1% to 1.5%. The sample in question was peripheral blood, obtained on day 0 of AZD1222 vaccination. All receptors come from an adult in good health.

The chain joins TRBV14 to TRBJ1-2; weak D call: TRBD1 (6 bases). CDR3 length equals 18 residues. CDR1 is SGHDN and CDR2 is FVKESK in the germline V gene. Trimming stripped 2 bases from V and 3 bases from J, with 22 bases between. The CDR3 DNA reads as TGTGCCAGCAGCCAAATATGGGGCACAGGGAAGGGTGACTATGGCTACACCTTC. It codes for CASSQIWGTGKGDYGYTF.

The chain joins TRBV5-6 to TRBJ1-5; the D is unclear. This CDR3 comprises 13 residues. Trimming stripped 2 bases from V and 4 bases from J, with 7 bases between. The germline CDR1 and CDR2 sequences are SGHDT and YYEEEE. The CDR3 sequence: CASSLGSNQPQHF. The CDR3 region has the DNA TGTGCCAGCAGCTTAGGATCGAATCAGCCCCAGCATTTT.

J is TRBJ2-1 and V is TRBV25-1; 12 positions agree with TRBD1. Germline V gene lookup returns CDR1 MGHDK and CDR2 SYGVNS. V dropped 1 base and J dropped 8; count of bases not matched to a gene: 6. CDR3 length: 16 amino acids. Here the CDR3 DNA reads TGTGCCAGCAGTGAATTAGGGACAGGGGGCACCGATGAGCAGTTCTTC. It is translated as CASSELGTGGTDEQFF.

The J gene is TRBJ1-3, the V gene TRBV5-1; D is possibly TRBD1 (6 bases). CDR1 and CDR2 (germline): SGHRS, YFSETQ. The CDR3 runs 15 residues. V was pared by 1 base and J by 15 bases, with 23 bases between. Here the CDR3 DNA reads TGCGCCAGCAGCTTGCGGGAGACGGGGGCGTCTTTAAAATATTTT. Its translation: CASSLRETGASLKYF.

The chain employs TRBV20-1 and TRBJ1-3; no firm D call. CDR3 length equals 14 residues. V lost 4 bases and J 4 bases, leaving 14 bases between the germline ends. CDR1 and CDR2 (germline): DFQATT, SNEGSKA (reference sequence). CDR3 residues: CSANDVKGGNTIYF. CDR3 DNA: TGCAGTGCTAATGACGTGAAAGGGGGAAACACCATATATTTT.

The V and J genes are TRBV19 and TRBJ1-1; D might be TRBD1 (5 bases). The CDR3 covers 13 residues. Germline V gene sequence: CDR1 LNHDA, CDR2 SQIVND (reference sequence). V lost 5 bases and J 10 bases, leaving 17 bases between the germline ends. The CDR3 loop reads CASSAYGGDGAFF. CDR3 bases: TGTGCCAGTAGTGCGTATGGGGGGGATGGAGCTTTCTTT.